Sequencing of this T cell receptor (beta chain) was carried out in a study of early T cells in non-severe SARS-CoV-2 infection. Each CDR3 protein gets one entry after TCRdb re-called the 5' RACE reads with MiXCR. This sample has over 95,000 distinct CDR3 sequences, with 16% found just once. Material for sequencing was whole blood. The origin of this receptor is an adult who was a healthcare worker with PCR-confirmed SARS-CoV-2 infection or an uninfected control (not recorded which).

The CDR3 here is CSARDREGYAGELFF. Here the CDR3 DNA reads TGCAGTGCTAGGGACAGGGAGGGTTATGCCGGGGAGCTGTTTTTT. The chain has TRBV20-1 and TRBJ2-2; possibly TRBD1 for D (8 bases). This CDR3 has 15 amino acids. V dropped 3 bases and J dropped 6 bases, with 17 bases sitting between them. Germline V CDR1 and CDR2: DFQATT, SNEGSKA (reference sequence).